The rows below give T cell receptor beta chains drawn from one sample of a study of shared clonotypes between healthy human individuals. Generated by immunoSEQ multiplex PCR, the TCRdb table keeps only in-frame clones and is missing some. The profile covers some 1,600,000 clones, with around 98% appearing a single time and around 0.47% taken by the ten largest. Sequencing was done on a sample of naive CD4+ T cells sorted from blood. These receptor sequences come from a man aged 25 to 40 in good health. The CDR3 runs from the conserved cysteine through the conserved F or W. D genes are given only for firm matches.

v_call	d_call	j_call	cdr3_length	cdr3_nt	cdr3_aa
TRBV11-3	-	TRBJ2-2	14	TGTGCCAGCAGCCCCGCGGGGTACACCGGGGAGCTGTTTTTT	CASSPAGYTGELFF
TRBV10-1	-	TRBJ1-5	13	TGCGCCAGCAGTGAAGGCAGCAATCAGCCCCAGCATTTT	CASSEGSNQPQHF
TRBV15	TRBD1	TRBJ2-3	14	TGTGCCACCCACAGGGGTTATTTATCAGATACGCAGTATTTT	CATHRGYLSDTQYF
TRBV4-1	TRBD2	TRBJ2-7	16	TGCGCCAGCAGCCAAGAAAAACTAGCGGGATTATACGAGCAGTACTTC	CASSQEKLAGLYEQYF
TRBV15	TRBD2	TRBJ2-1	16	TGTGCCACCAGCAGAGAACTAGCGGCCTCCTACAATGAGCAGTTCTTC	CATSRELAASYNEQFF
TRBV5-1	-	TRBJ1-1	14	TGCGCCAGCAGCTTGGTAAACAGAGGGGAGCCAGCTTTCTTT	CASSLVNRGEPAFF
TRBV2	TRBD1	TRBJ2-1	14	TGTGCCAGCAGTGTGGGACAGACCTACAATGAGCAGTTCTTC	CASSVGQTYNEQFF
TRBV4-3	-	TRBJ2-7	16	TGCGCCAGCAGCCAAGATTGGTCAGGGGGGGCCTACGAGCAGTACTTC	CASSQDWSGGAYEQYF
TRBV5-1	-	TRBJ2-7	14	TGCGCCAGCAGCTTGTCAACAGGGACTTACGAGCAGTACTTC	CASSLSTGTYEQYF
TRBV4-3	-	TRBJ2-5	16	TGCGCCAGCAGCCAAGATCAGCCGCGGAGTGGGGAGACCCAGTACTTC	CASSQDQPRSGETQYF
TRBV9	TRBD2	TRBJ2-5	17	TGTGCCAGCAGCGTAGAGGGGACTAGCGGAATTCAAGAGACCCAGTACTTC	CASSVEGTSGIQETQYF
TRBV28	-	TRBJ1-2	13	TGTGCCAGCACCCCAGGGGAGTGGTATGGCTACACCTTC	CASTPGEWYGYTF
TRBV7-2	-	TRBJ2-7	15	TGTGCCAGCAGCTCGCGCCCCAGGGGGGGCTACGAGCAGTACTTC	CASSSRPRGGYEQYF
TRBV28	TRBD2	TRBJ2-3	12	TGTGCCAGCGGGAGGGGCACAGATACGCAGTATTTT	CASGRGTDTQYF
TRBV18	TRBD1	TRBJ1-2	12	TGTGCCAGCTTACAGGGGGACTATGGCTACACCTTC	CASLQGDYGYTF
TRBV19	-	TRBJ1-5	16	TGTGCCAGTAGTATAGATTTGGGGGGGAAACCCTTACCCCAGCATTTT	CASSIDLGGKPLPQHF